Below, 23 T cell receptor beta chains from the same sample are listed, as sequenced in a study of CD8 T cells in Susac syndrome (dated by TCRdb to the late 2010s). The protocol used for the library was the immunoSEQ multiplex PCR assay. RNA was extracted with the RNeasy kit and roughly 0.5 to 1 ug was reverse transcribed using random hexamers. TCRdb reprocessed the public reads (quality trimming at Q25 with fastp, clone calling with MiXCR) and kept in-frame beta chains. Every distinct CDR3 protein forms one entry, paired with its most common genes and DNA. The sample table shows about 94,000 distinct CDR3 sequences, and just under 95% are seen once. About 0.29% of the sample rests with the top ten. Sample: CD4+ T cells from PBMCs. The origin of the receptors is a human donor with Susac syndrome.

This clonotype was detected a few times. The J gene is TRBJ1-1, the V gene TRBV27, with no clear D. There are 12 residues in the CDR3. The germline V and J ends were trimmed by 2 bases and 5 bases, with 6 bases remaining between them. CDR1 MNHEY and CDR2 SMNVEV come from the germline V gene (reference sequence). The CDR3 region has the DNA TGTGCCAGCAGTTTAGCCGGGACTGAAGCTTTCTTT. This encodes CASSLAGTEAFF.

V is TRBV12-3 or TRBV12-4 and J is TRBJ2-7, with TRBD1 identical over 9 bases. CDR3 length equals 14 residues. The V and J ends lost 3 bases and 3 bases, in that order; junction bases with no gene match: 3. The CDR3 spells CASSLGTGNYEQYF. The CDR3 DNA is TGTGCCAGCAGTTTGGGGACAGGGAACTACGAGCAGTACTTC.

The DNA of the CDR3 is TGTGCCAGCAGCCAAGTGGGTTCCAGGTCACCCCTCCACTTT. This translates into CASSQVGSRSPLHF. The V call is TRBV14, the J call TRBJ1-6, with D hard to call. The V and J ends lost 1 base and 10 bases respectively, with 11 bases between them. The germline gives CDR1 SGHDN, CDR2 FVKESK. The CDR3 consists of 14 residues. Combining the CDR3 with reference TRBV14 and TRBJ1-6 gives the whole variable domain EAGVTQFPSHSVIEKGQTVTLRCDPISGHDNLYWYRRVMGKEIKFLLHFVKESKQDESGMPNNRFLAERTGGTYSTLKVQPAELEDSGVYFCASSQVGSRSPLHFGNGTRLTVT.

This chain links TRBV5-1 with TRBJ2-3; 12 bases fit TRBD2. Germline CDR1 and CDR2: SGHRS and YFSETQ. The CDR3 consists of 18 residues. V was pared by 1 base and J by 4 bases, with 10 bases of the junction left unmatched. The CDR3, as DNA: TGCGCCAGCAGCTTGTGGCCAACTAGCGGGGGGCCCGCAGATACGCAGTATTTT. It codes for CASSLWPTSGGPADTQYF.

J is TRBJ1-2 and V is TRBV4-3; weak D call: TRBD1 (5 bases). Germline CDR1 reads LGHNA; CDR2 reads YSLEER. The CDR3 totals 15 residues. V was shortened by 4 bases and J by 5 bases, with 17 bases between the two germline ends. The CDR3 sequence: CASSRSSGPGYGYTF. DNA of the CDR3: TGCGCCAGCAGCCGGTCTTCGGGACCTGGGTATGGCTACACCTTC.

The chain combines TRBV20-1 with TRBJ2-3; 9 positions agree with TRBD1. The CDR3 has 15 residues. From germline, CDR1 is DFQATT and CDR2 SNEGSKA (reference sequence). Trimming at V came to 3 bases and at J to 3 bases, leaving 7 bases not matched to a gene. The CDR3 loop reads CSASGGQGSTDTQYF. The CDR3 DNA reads TGCAGTGCTAGTGGGGGACAGGGAAGTACAGATACGCAGTATTTT.

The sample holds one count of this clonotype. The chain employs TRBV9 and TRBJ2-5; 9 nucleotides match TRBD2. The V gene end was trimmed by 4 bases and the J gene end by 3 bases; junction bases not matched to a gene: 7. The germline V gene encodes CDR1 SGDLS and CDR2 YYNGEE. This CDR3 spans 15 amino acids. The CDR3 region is CASSKLTSGEETQYF. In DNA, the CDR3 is TGTGCCAGCAGCAAACTGACTAGCGGCGAAGAGACCCAGTACTTC.

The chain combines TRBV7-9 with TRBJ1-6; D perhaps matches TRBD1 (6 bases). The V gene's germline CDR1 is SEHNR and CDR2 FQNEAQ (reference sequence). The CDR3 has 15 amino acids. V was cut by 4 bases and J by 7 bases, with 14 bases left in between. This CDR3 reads CASSYIGQLNSPLHF. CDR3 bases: TGTGCCAGCAGCTATATTGGACAGCTGAATTCACCCCTCCACTTT.

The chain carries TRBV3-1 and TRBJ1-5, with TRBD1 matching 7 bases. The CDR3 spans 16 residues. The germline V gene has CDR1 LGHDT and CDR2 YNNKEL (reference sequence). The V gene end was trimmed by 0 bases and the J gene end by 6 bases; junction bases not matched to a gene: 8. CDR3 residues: CASSQDLAGGGQPQHF. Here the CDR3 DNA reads TGTGCCAGCAGCCAAGATTTGGCAGGGGGAGGTCAGCCCCAGCATTTT. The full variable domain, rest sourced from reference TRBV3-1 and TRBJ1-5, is DTAVSQTPKYLVTQMGNDKSIKCEQNLGHDTMYWYKQDSKKFLKIMFSYNNKELIINETVPNRFSPKSPDKAHLNLHINSLELGDSAVYFCASSQDLAGGGQPQHFGDGTRLSIL.

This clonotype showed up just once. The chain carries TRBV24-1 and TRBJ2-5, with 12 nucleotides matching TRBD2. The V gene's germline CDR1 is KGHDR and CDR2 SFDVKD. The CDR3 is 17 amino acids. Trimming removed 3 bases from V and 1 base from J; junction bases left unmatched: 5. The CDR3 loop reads CATSDAGLAGPQETQYF. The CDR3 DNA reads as TGTGCCACCAGTGATGCCGGACTAGCGGGGCCCCAAGAGACCCAGTACTTC.

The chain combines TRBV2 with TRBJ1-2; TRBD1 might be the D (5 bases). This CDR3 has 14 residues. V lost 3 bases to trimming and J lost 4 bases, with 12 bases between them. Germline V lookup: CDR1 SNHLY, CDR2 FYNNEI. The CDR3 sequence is CASSEGGKVYGYTF. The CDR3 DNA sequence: TGTGCCAGCAGTGAGGGGGGGAAAGTCTATGGCTACACCTTC.

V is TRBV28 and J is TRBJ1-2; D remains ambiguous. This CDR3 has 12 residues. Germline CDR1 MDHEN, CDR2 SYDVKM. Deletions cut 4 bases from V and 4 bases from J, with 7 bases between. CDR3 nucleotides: TGTGCCAGCAGTTCCCCGACCTATGGCTACACCTTC. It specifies CASSSPTYGYTF.

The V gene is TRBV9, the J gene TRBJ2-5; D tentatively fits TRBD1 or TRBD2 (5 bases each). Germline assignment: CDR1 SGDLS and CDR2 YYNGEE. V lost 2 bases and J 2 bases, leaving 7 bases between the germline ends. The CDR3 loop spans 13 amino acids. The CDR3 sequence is CASSVGPQETQYF. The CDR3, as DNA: TGTGCCAGCAGCGTGGGACCTCAAGAGACCCAGTACTTC.

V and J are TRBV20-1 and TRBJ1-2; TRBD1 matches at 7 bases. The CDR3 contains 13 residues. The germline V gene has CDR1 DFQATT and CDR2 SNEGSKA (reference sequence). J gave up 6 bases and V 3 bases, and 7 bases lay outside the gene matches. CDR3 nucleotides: TGCAGTGCTAGTAACAGGGGAGGGAATGGCTACACCTTC. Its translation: CSASNRGGNGYTF.

CDR3 protein: CASSQEGLNSYNEQFF. The CDR3 coding sequence is TGCGCCAGCAGCCAAGAGGGGCTTAATTCCTACAATGAGCAGTTCTTC. The rearrangement uses TRBV4-1 and TRBJ2-1; possibly TRBD1 for D (5 bases). The CDR3 is made up of 16 amino acids. With 0 bases removed from V and 1 base from J, the gap between germline ends came to 10 bases. Per the germline V gene, CDR1 is MGHRA and CDR2 is YSYEKL.

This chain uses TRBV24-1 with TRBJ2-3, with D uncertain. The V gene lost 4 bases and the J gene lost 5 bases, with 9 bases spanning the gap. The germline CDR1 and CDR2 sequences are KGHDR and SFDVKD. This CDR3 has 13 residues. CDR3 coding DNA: TGTGCCACCAGTGACCACAACAGAGATACGCAGTATTTT. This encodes CATSDHNRDTQYF.

DNA for the CDR3: TGTGCCAGCAGTCCCCTAGCGGGGGGAGTTGAGCAGTTCTTC. Its translation is CASSPLAGGVEQFF. This chain links TRBV12-3 or TRBV12-4 with TRBJ2-1, with 11 bases fitting TRBD2. The CDR3 length is 14 residues. Trimming removed 5 bases from V and 9 bases from J; junction bases left unmatched: 6.

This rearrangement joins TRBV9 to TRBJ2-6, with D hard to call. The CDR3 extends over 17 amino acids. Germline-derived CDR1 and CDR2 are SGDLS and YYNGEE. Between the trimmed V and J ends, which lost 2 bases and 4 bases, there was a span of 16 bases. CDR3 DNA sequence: TGTGCCAGCAGCGTTGGCCAGCGAGGTTCCGGGGCCAACGTCCTGACTTTC. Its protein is CASSVGQRGSGANVLTF.

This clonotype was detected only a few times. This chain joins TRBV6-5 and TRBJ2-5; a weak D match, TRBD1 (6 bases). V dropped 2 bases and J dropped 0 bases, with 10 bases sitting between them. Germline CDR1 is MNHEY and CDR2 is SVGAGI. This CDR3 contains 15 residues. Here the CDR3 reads CASSYAGTNQETQYF. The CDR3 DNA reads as TGTGCCAGCAGTTACGCCGGGACAAACCAAGAGACCCAGTACTTC.

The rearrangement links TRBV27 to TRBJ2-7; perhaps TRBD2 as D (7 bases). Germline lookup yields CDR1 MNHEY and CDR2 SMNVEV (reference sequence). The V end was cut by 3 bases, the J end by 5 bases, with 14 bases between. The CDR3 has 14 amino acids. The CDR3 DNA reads TGTGCCAGCAGTTTTGCCACGGGGGGCCACGAGCAGTACTTC. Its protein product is CASSFATGGHEQYF.

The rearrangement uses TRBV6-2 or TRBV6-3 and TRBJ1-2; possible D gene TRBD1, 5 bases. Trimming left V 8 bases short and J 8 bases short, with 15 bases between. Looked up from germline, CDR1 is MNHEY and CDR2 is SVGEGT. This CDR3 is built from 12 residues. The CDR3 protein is CASGGDSSGYTF. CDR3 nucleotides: TGTGCCAGCGGGGGAGACAGTAGCGGCTACACCTTC.

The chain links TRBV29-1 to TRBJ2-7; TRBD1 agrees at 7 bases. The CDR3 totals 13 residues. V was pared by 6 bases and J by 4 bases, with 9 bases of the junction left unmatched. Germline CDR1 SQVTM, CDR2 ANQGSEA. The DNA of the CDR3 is TGCAGCGTCCGAGTGACAGGGCTATACGAGCAGTACTTC. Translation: CSVRVTGLYEQYF.

CDR3 sequence reads: CASRDRQEETQYF. The CDR3 DNA sequence: TGTGCCAGCAGGGATCGACAGGAGGAGACCCAGTACTTC. The J gene is TRBJ2-5, the V gene TRBV7-9, with D possibly TRBD1 on 6 matching bases. The germline V gene has CDR1 SEHNR and CDR2 FQNEAQ (reference sequence). V lost 6 bases and J lost 5, with 13 bases in between. The CDR3 runs 13 residues.